This T cell receptor beta chain comes out of a study of OX40 agonist ivuxolimab in advanced cancers. Notes on the research overall: The costimulatory receptor OX40 (CD134) was targeted by ivuxolimab, a fully human IgG2 agonistic monoclonal antibody. Intravenous ivuxolimab was administered to patients every 2 weeks at six dose levels: 0.01, 0.1, 0.3, 1.5, 3 and 10 mg/kg. Among the roughly 50 dose-escalation patients, roughly 20 had hepatocellular carcinoma, roughly 15 melanoma, 9 renal cell carcinoma and 9 head and neck cancer. In the dose-escalation cohort, roughly 80% of patients were male, and the mean age was around 60 years, with a range of about 23 to 85. Patients were allowed to have had prior anti-PD-1, anti-PD-L1 or anti-CTLA-4 therapy, and 40% of the dose-escalation patients had previously received checkpoint inhibitors. Three dose-escalation patients achieved partial responses, one with hepatocellular carcinoma and two with cutaneous melanoma. Peripheral TCRbeta sequencing aimed to test whether ivuxolimab altered TCR sequence diversity and caused clonal T-cell expansion. The monotherapy dose-escalation portion (N ≈ 50 patients) of the phase I ivuxolimab trial is reported in the paper.

For sequencing of the TCRbeta CDR3 region, genomic DNA was extracted from the sorted cells. The immunoSEQ Assay was used for sequencing of TCRbeta CDR3 regions. TCRdb holds this immuneACCESS table with in-frame rearrangements only. Some clones are missing; in checked studies, unresolved V genes explain under half, and the rest has no known cause. The sample table holds tens of thousands of clones, of which about four fifths were seen once. The top ten hold around 3.3% of the sample. Patients with autoimmune disease history or receiving systemic immunosuppression were excluded from the trial. In every dose cohort, peripheral blood was drawn for TCR sequencing at baseline, cycle 4 day 1, and cycle 7 day 1. The samples were drawn from a first-in-human, open-label, multicenter phase I dose-escalation trial of ivuxolimab. Adults with locally advanced or metastatic head and neck squamous cell, hepatocellular, melanoma or renal cell carcinoma were enrolled in the trial. Before TCR sequencing, CD4+ T cells and CD8+ T cells were sorted from peripheral blood as separate populations.

From the cysteine through the phenylalanine, the CDR3 covers 16 amino acids. The CDR3 DNA has 48 bases and is translated from base 1. For CDR1 and CDR2, the germline V gene lists MDHEN and SYDVKM. The V end loses 8 bases and the J end loses 2 bases, and a stretch of 16 bases separates them. On the study overall, not on this receptor specifically: In the 0.1-3.0 mg/kg groups, partial responders had among the lowest normalized peripheral clonal expansion, particularly in CD8+ T cells. Which antigens the clonally expanded peripheral T cells were specific for was not determined. Low levels of normalized T-cell clonal expansion were also shown by some nonresponding patients. At doses from 0.1 to 3.0 mg/kg, clonal expansion was seen in both CD4+ and CD8+ blood T cells between baseline and week 6. After ivuxolimab, expanded clones were on average more numerous among CD8+ T cells than among CD4+ T cells.

Of note for this clone: Its antigen remains unidentified. Base quality data are lacking; no much larger clone is found one base away.

The TCR sequence derives from an adult with an advanced solid tumor such as melanoma, head and neck, liver or kidney cancer. The source was CD4+ or CD8+ T cells sorted from blood, collected in a trial of the OX40 agonist ivuxolimab. The V and J genes are TRBV28 and TRBJ1-6; 6 matching bases give a weak D call of TRBD1. The CDR3 in this case is CASVTGLGPYNSPLHF. Here is the DNA: TGTGCCAGCGTTACAGGGTTAGGGCCCTATAATTCACCCCTCCACTTT. Here the CDR3 is joined to the reference TRBV28 and TRBJ1-6 genes, and the full variable domain is: DVKVTQSSRYLVKRTGEKVFLECVQDMDHENMFWYRQDPGLGLRLIYFSYDVKMKEKGDIPEGYSVSREKKERFSLILESASTNQTSMYLCASVTGLGPYNSPLHFGNGTRLTVT.